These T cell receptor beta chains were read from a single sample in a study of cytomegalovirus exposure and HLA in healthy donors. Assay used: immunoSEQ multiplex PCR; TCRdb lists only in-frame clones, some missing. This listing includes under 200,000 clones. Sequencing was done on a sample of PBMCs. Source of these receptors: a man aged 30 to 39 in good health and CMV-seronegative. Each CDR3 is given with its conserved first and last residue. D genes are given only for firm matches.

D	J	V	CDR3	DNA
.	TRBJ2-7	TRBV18	CASSPPSSPGWQYF	TGTGCCAGCTCACCCCCTAGTTCCCCGGGTTGGCAGTACTTC
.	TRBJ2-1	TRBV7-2	CASSLAPVDEQFF	TGTGCCAGCAGCTTAGCGCCAGTCGATGAGCAGTTCTTC
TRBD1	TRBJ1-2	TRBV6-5	CASSSNPDRAHGYTF	TGTGCCAGCAGTTCCAACCCCGACAGGGCCCATGGCTACACCTTC
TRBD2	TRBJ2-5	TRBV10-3	CASEPGLGMVRQETQYF	TGTGCCAGCGAACCGGGACTAGGTATGGTTCGGCAAGAGACCCAGTACTTC
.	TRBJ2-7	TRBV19	CASSIVGLEQYF	TGTGCCAGTAGTATAGTGGGCCTCGAGCAGTACTTC
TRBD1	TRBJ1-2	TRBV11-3	CASSLDPRQGNNYGYTF	TGTGCCAGCAGCTTAGATCCGAGACAGGGGAATAACTATGGCTACACCTTC
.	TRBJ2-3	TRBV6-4	CASSVGGATTDTQYF	TGTGCCAGCAGTGTCGGCGGGGCAACGACAGATACGCAGTATTTT
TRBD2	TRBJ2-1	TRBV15	CATSRASGDYNEQFF	TGTGCCACCAGCAGGGCTAGCGGGGATTACAATGAGCAGTTCTTC
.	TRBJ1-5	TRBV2	CASSEETGYNQPQHF	TGTGCCAGCAGCGAGGAGACAGGATACAATCAGCCCCAGCATTTT
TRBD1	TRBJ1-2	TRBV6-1	CASSELGQGGYGYTF	TGTGCCAGCAGTGAATTGGGTCAGGGGGGTTATGGCTACACCTTC
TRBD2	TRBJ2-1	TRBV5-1	CASSLEAGGPNEQFF	TGCGCCAGCAGCTTGGAAGCGGGAGGGCCTAATGAGCAGTTCTTC
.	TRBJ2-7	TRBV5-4	CASSLGQNYEQYF	TGTGCCAGCAGCTTGGGTCAGAACTACGAGCAGTACTTC
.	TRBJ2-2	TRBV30	CAWSEQSNTGELFF	TGTGCCTGGAGTGAACAGTCGAACACCGGGGAGCTGTTTTTT
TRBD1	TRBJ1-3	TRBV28	CASSLLDRVSGNTIYF	TGTGCCAGCAGTTTATTGGACAGGGTCTCTGGAAACACCATATATTTT
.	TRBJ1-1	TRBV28	CASRTANTEAFF	TGTGCCAGCAGGACAGCGAACACTGAAGCTTTCTTT
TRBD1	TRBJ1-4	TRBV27	CASSLGQGVTNEKLFF	TGTGCCAGCAGTTTGGGACAGGGCGTCACTAATGAAAAACTGTTTTTT
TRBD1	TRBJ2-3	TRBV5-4	CASSSRDRTITDTQYF	TGTGCCAGCAGCAGCCGGGACAGAACGATCACAGATACGCAGTATTTT
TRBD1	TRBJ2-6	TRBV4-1	CASSQGTLRDRGSTGANVLTF	TGCGCCAGCAGCCAAGGGACGCTCCGGGACAGAGGGAGTACAGGGGCCAACGTCCTGACTTTC
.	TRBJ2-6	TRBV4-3	CASSQDRGGSGANVLTF	TGCGCCAGCAGCCAAGACCGAGGGGGATCCGGGGCCAACGTCCTGACTTTC
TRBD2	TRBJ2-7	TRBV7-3	CASSLGLAGVYEQYF	TGTGCCAGCAGCCTTGGACTAGCGGGAGTCTACGAGCAGTACTTC
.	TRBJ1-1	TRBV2	CASKRTQGTEAFF	TGTGCCAGCAAGAGAACGCAGGGCACTGAAGCTTTCTTT
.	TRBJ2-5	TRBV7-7	CASSLDATQETQYF	TGTGCCAGCAGCTTAGATGCGACTCAAGAGACCCAGTACTTC
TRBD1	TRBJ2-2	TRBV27	CASSSTSTGFTGELFF	TGTGCCAGCAGTTCTACCTCGACAGGGTTCACCGGGGAGCTGTTTTTT
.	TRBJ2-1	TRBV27	CASSLYATESSYNEQFF	TGTGCCAGCAGTTTATATGCGACAGAAAGCTCCTACAATGAGCAGTTCTTC
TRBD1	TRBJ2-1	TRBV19	CASSTYDRADEQFF	TGTGCCAGTAGTACATACGACAGGGCCGATGAGCAGTTCTTC
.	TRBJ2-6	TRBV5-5	CASSFRVTGTGANVLTF	TGTGCCAGCAGCTTCAGGGTAACAGGGACTGGGGCCAACGTCCTGACTTTC
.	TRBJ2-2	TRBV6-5	CASSPPGGRTGELFF	TGTGCCAGCAGTCCCCCCGGGGGGCGCACCGGGGAGCTGTTTTTT
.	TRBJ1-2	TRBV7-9	CASSLALGRGYTF	TGTGCCAGCAGCTTAGCGCTTGGGCGTGGCTACACCTTC
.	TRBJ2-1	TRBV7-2	CASSLPPNEQFF	TGTGCCAGCAGCCTCCCCCCGAATGAGCAGTTCTTC
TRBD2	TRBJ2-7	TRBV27	CASSRTSGGNYEQYF	TGTGCCAGCAGTCGCACTTCGGGGGGAAACTACGAGCAGTACTTC
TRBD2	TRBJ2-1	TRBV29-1	CSVDGLAGGNEQFF	TGCAGCGTTGACGGACTAGCGGGAGGTAATGAGCAGTTCTTC
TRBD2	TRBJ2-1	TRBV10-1	CASSGGLVYNEQFF	TGCGCCAGCAGTGGGGGACTAGTGTACAATGAGCAGTTCTTC
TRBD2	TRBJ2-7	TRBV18	CASSQPGTNYEQYF	TGTGCCAGCTCGCAGCCCGGGACTAACTACGAGCAGTACTTC
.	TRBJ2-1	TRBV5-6	CASSRNVLPGGNEQFF	TGTGCCAGCAGCCGCAACGTCCTCCCCGGAGGGAATGAGCAGTTCTTC
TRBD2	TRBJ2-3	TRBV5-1	CASSLEREVGDTQYF	TGCGCCAGCAGCTTGGAACGGGAGGTGGGTGATACGCAGTATTTT
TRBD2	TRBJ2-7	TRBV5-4	CASSTGLAAYEQYF	TGTGCCAGCAGCACGGGACTAGCGGCCTACGAGCAGTACTTC
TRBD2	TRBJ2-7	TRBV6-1	CASSDLAVSSYEQYF	TGTGCCAGCAGTGACCTAGCGGTGAGCTCCTACGAGCAGTACTTC
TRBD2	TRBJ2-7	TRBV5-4	CASSSGGTSGRVYEQYF	TGTGCCAGCAGCTCAGGGGGGACTAGCGGGAGAGTTTACGAGCAGTACTTC
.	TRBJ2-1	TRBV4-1	CASSPSTPGWVRSSYNEQFF	TGCGCCAGCAGCCCATCGACCCCAGGGTGGGTTAGGAGCTCCTACAATGAGCAGTTCTTC
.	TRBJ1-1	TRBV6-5	CASTRRWGSGTEAFF	TGTGCCAGCACTAGGAGGTGGGGATCCGGCACTGAAGCTTTCTTT
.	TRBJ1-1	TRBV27	CASKKSGTEAFF	TGTGCCAGCAAAAAATCGGGAACTGAAGCTTTCTTT
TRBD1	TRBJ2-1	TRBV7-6	CASSLGQPYNEQFF	TGTGCCAGCAGCTTGGGACAGCCCTACAATGAGCAGTTCTTC
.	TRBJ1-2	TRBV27	CATSAQVNYGYTF	TGTGCCACCAGTGCGCAGGTTAACTATGGCTACACCTTC
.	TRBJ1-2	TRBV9	CASSETKTRGGLWYGYTF	TGTGCCAGCAGCGAAACGAAGACGAGGGGAGGCTTATGGTATGGCTACACCTTC
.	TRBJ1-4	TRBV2	CASRTGPTNEKLFF	TGTGCCAGCAGAACAGGGCCAACTAATGAAAAACTGTTTTTT
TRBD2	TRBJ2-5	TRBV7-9	CASSLGLAGEGFEETQYF	TGTGCCAGCAGCTTAGGCCTAGCGGGAGAGGGTTTTGAAGAGACCCAGTACTTC
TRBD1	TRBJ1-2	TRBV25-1	CASSSRPDRDGYTF	TGTGCCAGCAGTTCCCGGCCCGACAGGGATGGCTACACCTTC
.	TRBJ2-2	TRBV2	CASSTEGPTGELFF	TGTGCCAGCAGTACGGAGGGACCCACCGGGGAGCTGTTTTTT
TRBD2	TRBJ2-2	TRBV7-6	CASSLGLAGETGELFF	TGTGCCAGCAGCTTAGGACTAGCGGGAGAAACCGGGGAGCTGTTTTTT
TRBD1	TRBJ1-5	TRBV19	CASSPHRGLSNQPQHF	TGTGCCAGTAGTCCTCACAGGGGGCTTAGCAATCAGCCCCAGCATTTT
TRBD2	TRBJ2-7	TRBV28	CASSLTGTSEYEQYF	TGTGCCAGCAGTCTGACCGGGACTAGCGAGTACGAGCAGTACTTC
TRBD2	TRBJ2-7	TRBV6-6	CASSYSLAGTSYEQYF	TGTGCCAGCAGTTACTCCCTAGCGGGGACCTCCTACGAGCAGTACTTC
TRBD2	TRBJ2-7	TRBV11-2	CASSPSTSGRDFFYEQYF	TGTGCCAGCAGCCCCTCGACTAGCGGGCGAGACTTTTTCTACGAGCAGTACTTC